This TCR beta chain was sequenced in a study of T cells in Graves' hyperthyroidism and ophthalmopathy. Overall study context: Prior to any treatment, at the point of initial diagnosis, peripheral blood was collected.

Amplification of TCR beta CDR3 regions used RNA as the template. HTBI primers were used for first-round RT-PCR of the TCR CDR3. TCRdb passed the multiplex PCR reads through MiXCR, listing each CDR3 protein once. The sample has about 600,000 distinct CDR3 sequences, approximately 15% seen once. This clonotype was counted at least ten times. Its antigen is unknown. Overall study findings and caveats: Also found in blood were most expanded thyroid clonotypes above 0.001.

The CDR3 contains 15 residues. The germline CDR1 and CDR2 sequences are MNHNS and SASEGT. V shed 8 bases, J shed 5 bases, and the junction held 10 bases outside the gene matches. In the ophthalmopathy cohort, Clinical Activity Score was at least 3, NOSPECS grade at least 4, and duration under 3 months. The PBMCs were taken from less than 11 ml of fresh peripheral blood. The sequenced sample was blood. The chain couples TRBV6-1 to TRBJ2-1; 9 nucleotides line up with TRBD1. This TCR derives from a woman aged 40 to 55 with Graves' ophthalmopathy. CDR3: CASCTGTGKNNEQFF. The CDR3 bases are TGTGCCAGCTGTACCGGGACAGGGAAGAACAATGAGCAGTTCTTC.